The 14 T cell receptor beta chains below come from one sample, sequenced in a study of blood T cell repertoires in COVID-19 (dated by TCRdb to 2018 to 2020). The receptor library was made with the immunoSEQ multiplex PCR assay. TCRdb provides this immuneACCESS table in a form limited to in-frame rearrangements. Some clones are lacking; in checked studies, under half of them reflect an unresolved V gene, and why the rest are absent is not known. The table for this sample lists about 100,000 clones; about two thirds of them were counted only once. The biggest ten clones account for about 2% of the sample. Material for sequencing was peripheral blood. These receptor sequences come from a woman between 40 and 55 years old with acute or convalescent COVID-19.

The chain couples TRBV29-1 to TRBJ1-2; 12 bases are shared with TRBD1. This CDR3 has 13 residues. The V and J ends lost 6 bases and 4 bases, in that order; junction bases with no gene match: 3. In germline, CDR1 is SQVTM, CDR2 ANQGSEA. The CDR3 DNA reads as TGCAGCGTATGGGACAGGGGGCCCTATGGCTACACCTTC. Translation gives CSVWDRGPYGYTF.

In this sample, this clone turned up a few times. This chain joins TRBV11-2 and TRBJ1-1, with TRBD1 matching over 8 bases. Per the germline V gene, CDR1 is SGHAT and CDR2 is FQNNGV. This CDR3 has 15 amino acids. V was clipped by 1 base and J by 6 bases; unmatched bases: 7. The CDR3 DNA is TGTGCCAGCAGCTTAGGTGCAGGGGGCGCTTCTGAAGCTTTCTTT. It translates to CASSLGAGGASEAFF. Based on the CDR3 plus reference TRBV11-2 and TRBJ1-1, the full variable domain is EAGVAQSPRYKIIEKRQSVAFWCNPISGHATLYWYQQILGQGPKLLIQFQNNGVVDDSQLPKDRFSAERLKGVDSTLKIQPAKLEDSAVYLCASSLGAGGASEAFFGQGTRLTVV.

The chain employs TRBV12-3 or TRBV12-4 and TRBJ2-3, with TRBD1 matching 7 bases. The CDR3 spans 12 residues. Unmatched junction bases numbered 6, after V lost 7 bases and J lost 8 bases. Here the CDR3 DNA reads TGTGCCAGCACTATACAGGGGTCTACGCAGTATTTT. The encoded protein is CASTIQGSTQYF.

DNA for the CDR3: TGTGCCAGCAGCCAAGGGTCTCTAAGCGGGGGGGCCATCGGGGAGCTGTTTTTT. As protein: CASSQGSLSGGAIGELFF. The chain is built from TRBV4-2 and TRBJ2-2; 10 nucleotides match TRBD2. Germline-derived CDR1 and CDR2 are LGHNA and YNFKEQ. The junction had 12 bases not matched to a gene; V was cut back by 1 base and J by 7 bases. CDR3 size: 18 residues.

The CDR3 DNA reads TGTGCCAGCAGCGTAGTCGAGGGGGGGGATTCACCCCTCCACTTT. It is translated as CASSVVEGGDSPLHF. The chain has TRBV9 and TRBJ1-6; possibly TRBD1 for D (6 bases). The germline V and J ends were trimmed by 0 bases and 8 bases, with 12 bases remaining between them. CDR1 and CDR2 from the germline V gene are SGDLS and YYNGEE. CDR3 length equals 15 residues.

J is TRBJ2-1 and V is TRBV15; 12 bases are shared with TRBD2. The germline CDR1 and CDR2 sequences are LNHNV and YYDKDF (reference sequence). This CDR3 region has 19 residues. V lost 0 bases to trimming and J lost 0 bases; unmatched junction nucleotides: 6. In DNA, the CDR3 is TGTGCCACCAGCAGAGATCTCCTAGCGGGGGGGAGCTCCTACAATGAGCAGTTCTTC. This translates into CATSRDLLAGGSSYNEQFF.

This clone appeared a few times. The rearrangement joins TRBV5-1 to TRBJ1-6; D call uncertain. The CDR3 extends over 13 amino acids. V was shortened by 0 bases and J by 8 bases, with 6 bases between the two germline ends. Germline lookup yields CDR1 SGHRS and CDR2 YFSETQ. In DNA form, the CDR3 reads TGCGCCAGCAGCTTGGTCAGTGATTCACCCCTCCACTTT. Its translation is CASSLVSDSPLHF.

V gene TRBV5-1 combines with J gene TRBJ1-5; the match to TRBD1 covers 10 bases. The germline CDR1 and CDR2 sequences are SGHRS and YFSETQ. The V and J ends lost 4 bases and 5 bases, in that order; junction bases with no gene match: 6. This CDR3 has 15 amino acids. The CDR3 loop is CASSPTGTGDQPQHF. In nucleotides, the CDR3 is TGCGCCAGCAGCCCGACCGGGACAGGGGATCAGCCCCAGCATTTT.

The chain's CDR3 is CASSLSIRGETQYF. The CDR3 coding sequence is TGTGCCAGCAGTTTATCGATCAGGGGAGAGACCCAGTACTTC. The J gene is TRBJ2-5, the V gene TRBV27; the D gene is possibly TRBD1 (6 bases). The CDR3 spans 14 residues. Per the germline V gene, CDR1 is MNHEY and CDR2 is SMNVEV (reference sequence). V was clipped by 0 bases and J by 4 bases, with 9 bases between them.

This clone came up once. CDR3 bases: TGCAGCGTGGACAGGGGCTCCTACGAGCAGTACTTC. This sequence encodes CSVDRGSYEQYF. The rearrangement joins TRBV29-1 to TRBJ2-7, with 9 nucleotides matching TRBD1. The CDR3 loop spans 12 amino acids. Germline V CDR1 and CDR2: SQVTM, ANQGSEA. J lost 0 bases, V lost 6 bases, and 0 bases had no gene match.

The CDR3 sequence is CASRPPATGQVYGYTF. DNA for the CDR3: TGTGCCAGCAGACCGCCCGCAACGGGACAGGTCTATGGCTACACCTTC. This chain links TRBV28 with TRBJ1-2, with TRBD1 matching over 8 bases. The CDR3 has 16 amino acids. V lost 6 bases and J lost 4; bases outside the gene matches: 13. Germline-derived CDR1 and CDR2 are MDHEN and SYDVKM.

This chain uses TRBV5-4 with TRBJ1-1; 9 nucleotides agree with TRBD1. The CDR3 has 16 amino acids. Germline CDR1 SGHNT, CDR2 YYREEE (reference sequence). V shed 2 bases and J 0 bases; nucleotides not matched to a gene: 5. The chain's CDR3 is CASSFGGQGLNTEAFF. The CDR3 nucleotides read TGTGCCAGCAGCTTTGGGGGACAGGGTTTGAACACTGAAGCTTTCTTT.

The chain uses TRBV5-1 and TRBJ2-7; D may be TRBD2 (5 bases). CDR1 and CDR2 (germline): SGHRS, YFSETQ. V was pared by 3 bases and J by 5 bases, with 12 bases between. The CDR3 consists of 13 residues. This CDR3 reads CASSSPYGDEQYF. The CDR3 DNA follows: TGCGCCAGCAGCTCCCCCTACGGGGACGAGCAGTACTTC. The whole variable domain, filled in from reference TRBV5-1 and TRBJ2-7, reads KAGVTQTPRYLIKTRGQQVTLSCSPISGHRSVSWYQQTPGQGLQFLFEYFSETQRNKGNFPGRFSGRQFSNSRSEMNVSTLELGDSALYLCASSSPYGDEQYFGPGTRLTVT.

This clone was counted between two and nine times. V and J are TRBV6-5 and TRBJ1-5, with a possible D match to TRBD1 (6 bases). Germline V CDR1 and CDR2: MNHEY, SVGAGI. V lost 6 bases, J lost 5 bases, and 14 bases lay in between. This CDR3 spans 14 amino acids. CDR3 protein: CASSQGQIDQPQHF. The CDR3 bases are TGTGCCAGCAGCCAAGGACAGATTGATCAGCCCCAGCATTTT.